Following are 21 T cell receptor beta chains from one sample sequenced in a study of blood T cell repertoires in COVID-19. Clones were sequenced by immunoSEQ multiplex PCR, and TCRdb holds only the in-frame ones, with some missing. The repertoire holds fewer than 200,000 clones, approximately 85% seen once, with roughly 8.9% in the top ten. The specimen was PBMCs or T cells enriched from blood (not recorded which). The receptors originated from a woman in her late teens or twenties who had recovered from COVID-19.

The chain joins TRBV11-3 to TRBJ2-7, with a tentative D call TRBD1 (6 bases). V gave up 5 bases and J gave up 2 bases, with 10 bases separating them. This CDR3 spans 13 amino acids. Germline CDR1 and CDR2: SGHNT and YENEEA. CDR3 region: CASSKGQTYEQYF. In DNA form, the CDR3 reads TGTGCCAGCAGCAAAGGACAGACCTACGAGCAGTACTTC.

The chain carries TRBV14 and TRBJ1-1, with 9 bases fitting TRBD1. The CDR3 totals 18 residues. Trimming removed 0 bases from V and 0 bases from J; junction bases left unmatched: 8. Germline assignment: CDR1 SGHDN and CDR2 FVKESK. The CDR3 here is CASSQDFGGQGVNTEAFF. The CDR3 DNA reads as TGTGCCAGCAGCCAAGATTTTGGGGGACAGGGAGTGAACACTGAAGCTTTCTTT.

The chain joins TRBV6-6 to TRBJ1-1; D is uncertain. The CDR3 totals 15 residues. Germline CDR1 and CDR2: MNHNY and SVGAGI (reference sequence). The V and J ends lost 2 bases and 0 bases respectively, with 10 bases between them. DNA of the CDR3: TGTGCCAGCAGTTACAGCTTTGAGTTGAACACTGAAGCTTTCTTT. It codes for CASSYSFELNTEAFF.

The V gene is TRBV4-2, the J gene TRBJ2-7; TRBD2 agrees at 12 bases. There are 20 residues in the CDR3. Looked up from germline, CDR1 is LGHNA and CDR2 is YNFKEQ. V lost 0 bases, J lost 0 bases, and 12 bases stayed unmatched. The CDR3 sequence is CASSQDGVASGGVSSYEQYF. The CDR3 nucleotides are TGTGCCAGCAGCCAAGATGGAGTGGCTAGCGGGGGGGTAAGCTCCTACGAGCAGTACTTC.

CDR3 region: CASSQQTGTGNTIYF. The CDR3 bases are TGTGCCAGCAGCCAACAGACAGGGACTGGAAACACCATATATTTT. The chain couples TRBV16 to TRBJ1-3; TRBD1 matches 7 bases. J was trimmed by 2 bases and V by 2 bases; bases with no gene match: 3. There are 15 residues in the CDR3. The germline CDR1 and CDR2 sequences are KGHSY and FQNENV.

V usage is TRBV19 and J usage is TRBJ2-7; 8 bases agree with TRBD2. The germline gives CDR1 LNHDA, CDR2 SQIVND (reference sequence). The CDR3 has 13 amino acids. Trimming cost V 11 bases and J 2 bases; bases outside gene matches: 8. The chain's CDR3 is CASGPGLAYEQYF. The CDR3 region has the DNA TGTGCCTCCGGACCGGGACTAGCCTACGAGCAGTACTTC.

V usage is TRBV5-8 and J usage is TRBJ2-2; D may be TRBD2 (5 bases). Germline V gene sequence: CDR1 SGHTS, CDR2 YDEGEE. The germline V and J ends were trimmed by 0 bases and 2 bases, with 8 bases remaining between them. CDR3 length: 15 residues. This CDR3 reads CASSLERVNTGELFF. The CDR3 nucleotides are TGTGCCAGCAGCTTGGAGAGGGTTAACACCGGGGAGCTGTTTTTT.

This clone came up once. The gene calls are TRBV7-2 and TRBJ2-4; 13 bases are a match to TRBD2. V dropped 5 bases and J dropped 3; count of bases not matched to a gene: 10. This CDR3 comprises 18 residues. Germline V gene data show CDR1 as SGHTA and CDR2 as FQGNSA. The CDR3 spells CASSTGLAGVGGKNIQYF. Here the CDR3 DNA reads TGTGCCAGCAGCACCGGACTAGCGGGGGTTGGGGGCAAAAACATTCAGTACTTC.

This rearrangement joins TRBV4-1 to TRBJ1-3; no definite D call. Per the germline V gene, CDR1 is MGHRA and CDR2 is YSYEKL. CDR3 length equals 15 residues. V was trimmed by 1 base and J by 1 base, leaving 8 bases between them. The CDR3 sequence: CASSQGRISGNTIYF. The CDR3 coding sequence is TGCGCCAGCAGCCAAGGGAGAATATCTGGAAACACCATATATTTT.

The V call is TRBV29-1, the J call TRBJ2-7; D is unclear. V gave up 7 bases and J gave up 6 bases, with 10 bases separating them. Per germline, CDR1 SQVTM and CDR2 ANQGSEA. This CDR3 is built from 10 residues. The CDR3 here is CSAVDSEQYF. CDR3 coding DNA: TGCAGCGCTGTAGATAGCGAGCAGTACTTC.

The rearrangement links TRBV7-2 to TRBJ2-3, with 9 bases fitting TRBD2. The CDR3 length is 15 residues. Germline V gene data show CDR1 as SGHTA and CDR2 as FQGNSA. The trim removed 3 bases at V and 2 bases at J, leaving 3 bases unmatched. This CDR3 is CASSFSGGITDTQYF. The CDR3 nucleotides are TGTGCCAGCAGCTTTAGCGGGGGAATCACAGATACGCAGTATTTT.

The chain carries TRBV6-1 and TRBJ1-2, with D possibly being TRBD1 (6 bases). Germline values: CDR1 MNHNS, CDR2 SASEGT. The V and J ends lost 0 bases and 6 bases respectively, with 17 bases between them. The CDR3 is 16 residues long. The CDR3 DNA follows: TGTGCCAGCAGTGAAGCGATTGGGTGGGCAGGGGATGGCTACACCTTC. Residues: CASSEAIGWAGDGYTF.

The J gene is TRBJ2-4, the V gene TRBV6-4, with a possible D match to TRBD2 (5 bases). Trimming cost V 6 bases and J 6 bases, with 12 bases left between them. This CDR3 spans 13 amino acids. The germline CDR1 and CDR2 sequences are MRHNA and SNTAGT. CDR3 sequence reads: CASSVDYGNIQYF. The CDR3 nucleotides read TGTGCCAGCAGCGTCGACTACGGAAACATTCAGTACTTC.

The chain joins TRBV4-3 to TRBJ1-1; D unresolved. The CDR3 loop spans 18 amino acids. Germline CDR1 reads LGHNA; CDR2 reads YSLEER. V was shortened by 1 base and J by 4 bases, with 22 bases between the two germline ends. The CDR3 loop is CASSQGLGTGIGGTEAFF. CDR3 nucleotides: TGCGCCAGCAGCCAAGGATTGGGAACGGGAATCGGAGGCACTGAAGCTTTCTTT.

This clone was observed a single time. The rearrangement links TRBV19 to TRBJ2-2, with TRBD1 matching 9 bases. Per germline, CDR1 LNHDA and CDR2 SQIVND (reference sequence). This CDR3 has 14 amino acids. The V gene end was trimmed by 9 bases and the J gene end by 6 bases; junction bases not matched to a gene: 8. The CDR3 bases are TGTGCCAGCTGGGACAGGGCTTTTTCCGGGGAGCTGTTTTTT. Amino acids: CASWDRAFSGELFF. The whole variable domain, filled in from reference TRBV19 and TRBJ2-2, reads DGGITQSPKYLFRKEGQNVTLSCEQNLNHDAMYWYRQDPGQGLRLIYYSQIVNDFQKGDIAEGYSVSREKKESFPLTVTSAQKNPTAFYLCASWDRAFSGELFFGEGSRLTVL.

J is TRBJ1-3 and V is TRBV7-9; no firm D call. CDR3 length: 16 amino acids. Between the trimmed V and J ends, which lost 5 bases and 0 bases, there was a span of 14 bases. Per germline, CDR1 SEHNR and CDR2 FQNEAQ (reference sequence). As DNA, the CDR3 is TGTGCCAGCAGCCCGCGATTAGCACGCTCTGGAAACACCATATATTTT. It yields the protein CASSPRLARSGNTIYF.

The rearrangement joins TRBV5-1 to TRBJ2-1, with TRBD2 matching over 7 bases. In germline, CDR1 is SGHRS, CDR2 YFSETQ. With V trimmed by 5 bases and J by 1 base, 9 bases remained unmatched. The CDR3 is made up of 16 amino acids. The CDR3: CASSPGAGRSYNEQFF. The CDR3 coding sequence is TGCGCCAGCAGTCCTGGAGCGGGACGTTCCTACAATGAGCAGTTCTTC. Based on the CDR3 plus reference TRBV5-1 and TRBJ2-1, the full variable domain is KAGVTQTPRYLIKTRGQQVTLSCSPISGHRSVSWYQQTPGQGLQFLFEYFSETQRNKGNFPGRFSGRQFSNSRSEMNVSTLELGDSALYLCASSPGAGRSYNEQFFGPGTRLTVL.

This clone has a single count. This chain uses TRBV11-2 with TRBJ1-1; D may be TRBD1 (5 bases). The V end lost 8 bases, the J end lost 7 bases, and 23 bases lay between the germline ends. The CDR3 is 15 amino acids. Looked up from germline, CDR1 is SGHAT and CDR2 is FQNNGV. CDR3 loop: CASSQGAYGGDEAFF. In nucleotides, the CDR3 is TGTGCCAGCTCCCAAGGGGCTTATGGCGGGGATGAAGCTTTCTTT.

This chain links TRBV5-1 with TRBJ2-1; 9 bases map to TRBD1. The V gene's germline CDR1 is SGHRS and CDR2 YFSETQ. The CDR3 totals 15 residues. V shed 0 bases, J shed 7 bases, and the junction held 5 bases outside the gene matches. The CDR3 DNA reads as TGCGCCAGCAGCTTGGGTACAGGGGGCATAAATGAGCAGTTCTTC. This translates into CASSLGTGGINEQFF.

V gene TRBV2 combines with J gene TRBJ1-4; D ambiguous. Trimming took 7 bases from V and 0 from J, leaving 18 bases between them. The germline V gene encodes CDR1 SNHLY and CDR2 FYNNEI. CDR3 length: 17 amino acids. DNA for the CDR3: TGTGCCAGCATTGGCAAAATAACCCCATCAACTAATGAAAAACTGTTTTTT. Protein sequence: CASIGKITPSTNEKLFF.

The rearrangement links TRBV28 to TRBJ2-7; D possibly corresponds to TRBD1 (5 bases). Trimming took off 2 bases at V and 6 bases at J, with 11 bases between the two ends. Looked up from germline, CDR1 is MDHEN and CDR2 is SYDVKM. The CDR3 contains 13 residues. The CDR3 loop reads CASSLVRVGEQYF. In DNA, the CDR3 is TGTGCCAGCAGTTTAGTCAGGGTGGGCGAGCAGTACTTC.